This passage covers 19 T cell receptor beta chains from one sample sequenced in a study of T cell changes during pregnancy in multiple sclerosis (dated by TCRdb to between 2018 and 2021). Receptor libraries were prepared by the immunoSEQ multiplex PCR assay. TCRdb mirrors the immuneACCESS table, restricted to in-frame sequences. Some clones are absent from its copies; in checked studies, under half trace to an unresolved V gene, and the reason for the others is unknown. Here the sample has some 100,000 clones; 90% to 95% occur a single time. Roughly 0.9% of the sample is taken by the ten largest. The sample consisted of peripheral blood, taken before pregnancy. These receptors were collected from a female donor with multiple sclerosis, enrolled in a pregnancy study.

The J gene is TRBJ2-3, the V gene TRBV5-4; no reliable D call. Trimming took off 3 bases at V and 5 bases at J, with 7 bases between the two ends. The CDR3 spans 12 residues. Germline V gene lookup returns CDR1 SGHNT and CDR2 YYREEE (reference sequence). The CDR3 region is CASSSTGDTQYF. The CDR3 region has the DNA TGTGCCAGCAGCTCCACGGGAGATACGCAGTATTTT.

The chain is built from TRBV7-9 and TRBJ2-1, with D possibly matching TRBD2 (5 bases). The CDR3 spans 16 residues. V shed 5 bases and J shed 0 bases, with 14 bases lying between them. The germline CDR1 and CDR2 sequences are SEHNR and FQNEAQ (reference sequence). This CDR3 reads CASSPRGEDSYNEQFF. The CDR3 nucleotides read TGTGCCAGCAGCCCACGGGGAGAAGACTCCTACAATGAGCAGTTCTTC.

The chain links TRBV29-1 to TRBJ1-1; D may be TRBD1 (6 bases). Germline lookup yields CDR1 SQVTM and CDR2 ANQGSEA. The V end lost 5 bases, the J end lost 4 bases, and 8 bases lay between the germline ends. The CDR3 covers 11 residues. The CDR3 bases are TGCAGCGTTCCCAGGGGCACTGAAGCTTTCTTT. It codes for CSVPRGTEAFF.

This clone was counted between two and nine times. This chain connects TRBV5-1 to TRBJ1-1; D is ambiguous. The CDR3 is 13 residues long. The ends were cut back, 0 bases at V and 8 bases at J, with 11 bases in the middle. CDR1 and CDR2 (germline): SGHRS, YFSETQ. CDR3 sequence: CASSLAFGYEAFF. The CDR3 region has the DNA TGCGCCAGCAGCTTGGCTTTCGGGTACGAAGCTTTCTTT.

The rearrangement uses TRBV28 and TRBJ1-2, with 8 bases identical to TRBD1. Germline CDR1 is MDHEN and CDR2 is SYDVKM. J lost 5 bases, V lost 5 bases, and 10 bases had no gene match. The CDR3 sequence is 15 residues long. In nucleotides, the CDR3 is TGTGCCAGCAGTCATGACAGGGGAGGAGGGTATGGCTACACCTTC. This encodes CASSHDRGGGYGYTF.

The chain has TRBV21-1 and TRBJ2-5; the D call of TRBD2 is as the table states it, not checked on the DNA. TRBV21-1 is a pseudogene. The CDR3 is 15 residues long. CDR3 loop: CASSRGATTQETQYF. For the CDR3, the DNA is TGTGCCAGCAGCCGGGGAGCGACAACTCAAGAGACCCAGTACTTC.

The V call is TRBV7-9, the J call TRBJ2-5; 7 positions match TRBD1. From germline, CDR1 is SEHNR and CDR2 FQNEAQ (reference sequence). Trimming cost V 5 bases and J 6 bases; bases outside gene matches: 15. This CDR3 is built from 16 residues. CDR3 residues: CASSLDMTGLLKTQYF. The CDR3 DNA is TGTGCCAGCAGCCTAGACATGACAGGGCTTTTAAAGACCCAGTACTTC.

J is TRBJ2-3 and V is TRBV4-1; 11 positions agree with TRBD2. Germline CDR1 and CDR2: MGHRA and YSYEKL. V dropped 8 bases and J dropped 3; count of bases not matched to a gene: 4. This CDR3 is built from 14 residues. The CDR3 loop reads CASARLAGTDTQYF. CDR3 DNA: TGCGCCAGCGCCCGACTAGCGGGGACAGATACGCAGTATTTT.

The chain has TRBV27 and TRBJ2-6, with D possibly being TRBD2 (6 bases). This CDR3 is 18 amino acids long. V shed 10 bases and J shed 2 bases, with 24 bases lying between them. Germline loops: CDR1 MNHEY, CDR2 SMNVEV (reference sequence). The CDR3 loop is CATQPGRGDGAGANVLTF. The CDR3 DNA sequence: TGTGCCACCCAACCCGGGAGAGGGGACGGGGCTGGGGCCAACGTCCTGACTTTC.

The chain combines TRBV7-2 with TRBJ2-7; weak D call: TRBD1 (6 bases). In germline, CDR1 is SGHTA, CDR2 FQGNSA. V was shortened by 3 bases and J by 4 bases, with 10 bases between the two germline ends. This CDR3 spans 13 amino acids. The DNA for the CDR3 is TGTGCCAGCAGCTTGGTAACAGGGTACGAGCAGTACTTC. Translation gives CASSLVTGYEQYF.

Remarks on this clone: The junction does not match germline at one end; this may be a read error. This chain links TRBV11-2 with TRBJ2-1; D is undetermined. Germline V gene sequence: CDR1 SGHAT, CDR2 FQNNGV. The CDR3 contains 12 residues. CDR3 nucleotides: TGTGCCAGCAGCGCCCCCTATAATGAGCAGTTCTTC. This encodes CASSAPYNEQFF.

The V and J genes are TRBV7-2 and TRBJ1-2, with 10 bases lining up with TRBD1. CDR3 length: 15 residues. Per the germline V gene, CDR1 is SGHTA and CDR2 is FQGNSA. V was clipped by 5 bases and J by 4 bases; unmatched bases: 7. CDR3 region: CASSPRDRGGYGYTF. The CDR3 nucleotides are TGTGCCAGCAGCCCGCGGGACAGGGGTGGCTATGGCTACACCTTC.

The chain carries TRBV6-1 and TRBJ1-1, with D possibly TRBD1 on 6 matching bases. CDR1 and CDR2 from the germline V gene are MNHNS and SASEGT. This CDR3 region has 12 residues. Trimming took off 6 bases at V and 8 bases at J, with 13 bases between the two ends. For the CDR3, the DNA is TGTGCCAGCAGACAGGGTTTCATCGAAGCTTTCTTT. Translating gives CASRQGFIEAFF.

The CDR3 loop reads CASSPDRDSFYEQYF. In DNA, the CDR3 is TGTGCCAGCTCACCTGACAGGGACTCCTTCTACGAGCAGTACTTC. This rearrangement joins TRBV18 to TRBJ2-7, with D possibly being TRBD1 (7 bases). Germline values: CDR1 KGHSH, CDR2 LQKENI. Trimming took off 3 bases at V and 3 bases at J, with 15 bases between the two ends. CDR3 length: 15 residues.

In DNA, the CDR3 is TGTGCCAGTAGTATCTCGGGACAGGATGGCTACACCTTC. Residues: CASSISGQDGYTF. The chain joins TRBV19 to TRBJ1-2, with 8 bases aligning to TRBD1. The germline gives CDR1 LNHDA, CDR2 SQIVND (reference sequence). The CDR3 runs to 13 residues. The trim removed 3 bases at V and 6 bases at J, leaving 3 bases unmatched.

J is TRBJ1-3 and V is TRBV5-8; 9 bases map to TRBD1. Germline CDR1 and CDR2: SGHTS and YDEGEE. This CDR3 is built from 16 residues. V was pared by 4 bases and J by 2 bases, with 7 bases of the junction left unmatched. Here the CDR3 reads CASSSYTGGPGNTIYF. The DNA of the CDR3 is TGTGCCAGCAGCAGTTACACAGGGGGCCCTGGAAACACCATATATTTT.

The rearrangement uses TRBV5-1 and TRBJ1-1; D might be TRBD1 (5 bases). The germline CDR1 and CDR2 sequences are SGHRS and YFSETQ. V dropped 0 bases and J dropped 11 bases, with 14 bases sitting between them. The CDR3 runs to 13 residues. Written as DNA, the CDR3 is TGCGCCAGCAGCTTGGCGGAGGAGGGGAAGGCTTTCTTT. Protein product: CASSLAEEGKAFF.

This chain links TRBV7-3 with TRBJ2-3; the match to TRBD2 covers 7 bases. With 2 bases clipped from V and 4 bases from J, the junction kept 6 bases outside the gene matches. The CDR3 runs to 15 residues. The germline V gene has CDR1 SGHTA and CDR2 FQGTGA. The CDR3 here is CASSLAGARADTQYF. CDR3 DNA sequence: TGTGCCAGCAGCTTAGCGGGAGCGCGGGCAGATACGCAGTATTTT.

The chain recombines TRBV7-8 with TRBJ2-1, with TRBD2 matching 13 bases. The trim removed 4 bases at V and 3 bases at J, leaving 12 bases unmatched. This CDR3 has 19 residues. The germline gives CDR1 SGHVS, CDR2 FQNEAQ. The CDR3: CASSWRRGTSGKDYNEQFF. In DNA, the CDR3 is TGTGCCAGCAGCTGGCGACGGGGGACTAGCGGGAAGGACTACAATGAGCAGTTCTTC.